Given below is one T cell receptor beta chain in context. The antigen is not known. CD45RA+ naive and CD45RA-negative memory subsets were separated from CD4+ cells. The data are from a study of shared clonotypes between healthy human individuals. Clones were sequenced by immunoSEQ multiplex PCR, and TCRdb holds only the in-frame ones, with some missing. The sample records about 2 million clones, roughly 96% being singletons. General study results and limits: For naive CD4 cells, roughly 4.6% of clonotypes were shared across a handful of donors. Larger estimated richness was generally recorded for naive subsets relative to memory subsets.

Germline CDR1 and CDR2: SQVTM and ANQGSEA. The V segment lost 0 bases and the J segment 0 bases; nucleotides outside the gene matches: 17. This CDR3 has 21 residues. The receptor was isolated from a man between 18 and 35 years old in good health. The sample was naive CD4+ T cells sorted from blood. Sample subset: CD45RA+ positively selected. The V call is TRBV29-1, the J call TRBJ2-6, with 7 bases matching TRBD2. CDR3 nucleotide sequence: TGCAGCGTTGAAGATCCCATGTCGCGTCGGGACTATGTCTCTGGGGCCAACGTCCTGACTTTC. This encodes CSVEDPMSRRDYVSGANVLTF.